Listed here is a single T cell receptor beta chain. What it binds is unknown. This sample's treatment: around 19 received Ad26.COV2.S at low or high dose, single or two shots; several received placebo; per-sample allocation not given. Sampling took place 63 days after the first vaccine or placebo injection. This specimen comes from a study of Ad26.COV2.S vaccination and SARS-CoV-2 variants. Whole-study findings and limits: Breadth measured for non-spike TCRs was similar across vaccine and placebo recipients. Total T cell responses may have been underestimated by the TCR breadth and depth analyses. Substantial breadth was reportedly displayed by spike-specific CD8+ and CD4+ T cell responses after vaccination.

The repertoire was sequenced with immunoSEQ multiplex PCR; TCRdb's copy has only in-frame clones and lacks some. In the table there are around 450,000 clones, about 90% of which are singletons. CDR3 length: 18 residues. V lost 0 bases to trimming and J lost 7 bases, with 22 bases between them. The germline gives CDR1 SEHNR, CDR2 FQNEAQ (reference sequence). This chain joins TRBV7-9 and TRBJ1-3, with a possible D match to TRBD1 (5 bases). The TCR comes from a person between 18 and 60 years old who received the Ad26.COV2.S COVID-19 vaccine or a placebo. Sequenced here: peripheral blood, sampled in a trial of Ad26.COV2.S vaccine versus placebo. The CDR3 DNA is TGTGCCAGCAGCTTAGCGGACACCAGTTGGCTTAATTGGAACACCATATATTTT. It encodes CASSLADTSWLNWNTIYF. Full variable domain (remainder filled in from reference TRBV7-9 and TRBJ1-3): DTGVSQNPRHKITKRGQNVTFRCDPISEHNRLYWYRQTLGQGPEFLTYFQNEAQLEKSRLLSDRFSAERPKGSFSTLEIQRTEQGDSAMYLCASSLADTSWLNWNTIYFGEGSWLTVV.